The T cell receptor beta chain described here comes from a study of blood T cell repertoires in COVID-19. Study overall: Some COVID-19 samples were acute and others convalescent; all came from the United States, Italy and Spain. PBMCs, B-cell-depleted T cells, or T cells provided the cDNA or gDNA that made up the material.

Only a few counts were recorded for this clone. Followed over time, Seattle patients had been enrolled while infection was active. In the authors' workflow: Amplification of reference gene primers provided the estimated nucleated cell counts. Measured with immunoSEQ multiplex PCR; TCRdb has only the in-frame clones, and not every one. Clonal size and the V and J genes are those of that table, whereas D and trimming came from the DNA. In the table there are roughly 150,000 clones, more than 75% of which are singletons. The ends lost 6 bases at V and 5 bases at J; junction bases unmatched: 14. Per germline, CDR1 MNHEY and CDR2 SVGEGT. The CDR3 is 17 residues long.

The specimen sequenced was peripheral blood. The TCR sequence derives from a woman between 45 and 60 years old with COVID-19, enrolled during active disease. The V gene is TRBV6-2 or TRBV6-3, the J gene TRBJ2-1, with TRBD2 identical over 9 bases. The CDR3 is CASSAQLKRGADNEQFF. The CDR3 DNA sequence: TGTGCCAGCAGCGCCCAACTAAAGCGGGGGGCCGACAATGAGCAGTTCTTC.